This TCR beta chain was sequenced in a study of blood T cells in healthy people across ages. Sample-barcoded 5' priming and a J-beta primer mix drove a second PCR of about 6 to 12 cycles. MiXCR, run by TCRdb on the 5' RACE reads, gives a single entry per CDR3 protein. The sample carries fewer than 900,000 distinct CDR3 sequences, 43% recorded once. Germline V gene data show CDR1 as DFQATT and CDR2 as SNEGSKA (reference sequence). V gave up 6 bases and J gave up 4 bases, with 13 bases separating them. The CDR3 is 13 amino acids. This clonotype came up a few times. This clonotype was sampled from a woman aged 60-75 years in good health. Sample: blood. The V call is TRBV20-1, the J call TRBJ1-5; TRBD1 might be the D (5 bases). This CDR3 reads CSAKGPANQPQHF. The CDR3 nucleotides read TGCAGTGCGAAGGGACCGGCAAATCAGCCCCAGCATTTT.